The source of this TCR beta chain is a study of control samples from healthy donors and cancer patients. This CDR3 comprises 11 residues. Germline CDR1 reads SGHTA; CDR2 reads FQGNSA. The V end was cut by 6 bases, the J end by 8 bases, with 8 bases between. Assay used: immunoSEQ multiplex PCR; TCRdb lists only in-frame clones, some missing. The sample contains about 150,000 clones, around 94% of which appear only once. The gene calls are TRBV7-2 and TRBJ2-1; D call uncertain. This receptor was identified in a man aged 55 to 69 with colorectal cancer. The specimen sequenced was PBMCs. CDR3 DNA sequence: TGTGCCAGCAGTCGAGGCGATGAGCAGTTCTTC. This gives the protein CASSRGDEQFF.